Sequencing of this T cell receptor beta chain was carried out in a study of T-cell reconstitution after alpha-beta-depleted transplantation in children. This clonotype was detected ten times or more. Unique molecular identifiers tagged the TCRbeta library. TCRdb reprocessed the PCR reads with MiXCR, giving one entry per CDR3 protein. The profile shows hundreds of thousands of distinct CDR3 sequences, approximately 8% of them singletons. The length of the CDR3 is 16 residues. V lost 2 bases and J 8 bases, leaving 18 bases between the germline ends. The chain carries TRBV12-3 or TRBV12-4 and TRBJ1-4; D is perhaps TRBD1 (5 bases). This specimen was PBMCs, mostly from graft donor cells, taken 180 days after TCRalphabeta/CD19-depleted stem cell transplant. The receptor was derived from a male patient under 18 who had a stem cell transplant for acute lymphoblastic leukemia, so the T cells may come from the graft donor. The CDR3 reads CASSLRGFGSGEKLFF. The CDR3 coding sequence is TGTGCCAGCAGTTTAAGGGGCTTCGGGAGCGGAGAAAAACTGTTTTTT.